Listed below are T cell receptor beta chains from one sample, sequenced in a study of cytomegalovirus exposure and HLA in healthy donors. Libraries were prepared by immunoSEQ multiplex PCR; TCRdb keeps only in-frame clonotypes and omits some of them. Of around 250,000 clones listed, about 80% are singletons. Material for sequencing was PBMCs. Receptors originate from a woman aged 55-69 years in good health and CMV-seropositive. CDR3s include the opening cysteine and the closing phenylalanine or tryptophan. The order of the fields is J gene, CDR3 length, D gene, clone size, V gene, CDR3 DNA, CDR3 protein. D genes are given only for firm matches. The size of a clone is reported for some rows only, either as once, few or many, or as a class for expanded clones.

j_gene: TRBJ2-3
len: 14
d_gene: .
abundance: .
v_gene: TRBV4-2
CDR3nt: TGTGCCAGCAGCCAAGAAGGAGGGCGGGACCACATGAATTTT
CDR3aa: CASSQEGGRDHMNF

j_gene: TRBJ2-2
len: 18
d_gene: TRBD2
abundance: few
v_gene: TRBV23-1
CDR3nt: TGCGCCAGCAGCCGGGGACTAGCGGGTGGAGTATCTACCGGGGAGCTGTTTTTT
CDR3aa: CASSRGLAGGVSTGELFF

j_gene: TRBJ2-1
len: 11
d_gene: .
abundance: .
v_gene: TRBV10-3
CDR3nt: TGTGCCATCGCGAGGTCCAGTGAGCAGTTCTTC
CDR3aa: CAIARSSEQFF

j_gene: TRBJ1-1
len: 15
d_gene: .
abundance: .
v_gene: TRBV5-1
CDR3nt: TGCGCCAGCACTTTACGGGCCGCGGGGAACACTGAAGCTTTCTTT
CDR3aa: CASTLRAAGNTEAFF

j_gene: TRBJ1-2
len: 13
d_gene: .
abundance: .
v_gene: TRBV6-6
CDR3nt: TGTGCCAGCAGCCCCGACAGGTATTATGGCTACACCTTC
CDR3aa: CASSPDRYYGYTF

j_gene: TRBJ2-3
len: 17
d_gene: TRBD2
abundance: few
v_gene: TRBV9
CDR3nt: TGTGCCAGCAGCGGGGGGACTAGCGGGCTTTTCACAGATACGCAGTATTTT
CDR3aa: CASSGGTSGLFTDTQYF

j_gene: TRBJ2-6
len: 17
d_gene: .
abundance: once
v_gene: TRBV18
CDR3nt: TGTGCCAGCTCACCAGCGGACAGTCTCTCTGGGGCCAACGTCCTGACTTTC
CDR3aa: CASSPADSLSGANVLTF

j_gene: TRBJ1-6
len: 15
d_gene: .
abundance: .
v_gene: TRBV5-8
CDR3nt: TGTGCCAGCAGACTGACAGAACGCCCGGAATCACCCCTCCACTTT
CDR3aa: CASRLTERPESPLHF

j_gene: TRBJ1-1
len: 13
d_gene: .
abundance: .
v_gene: TRBV14
CDR3nt: TGTGCCAGCAGCCCCAGGGGTTACACTGAAGCTTTCTTT
CDR3aa: CASSPRGYTEAFF

j_gene: TRBJ2-1
len: 19
d_gene: TRBD2
abundance: .
v_gene: TRBV15
CDR3nt: TGTGCCACCAGCAGAGTCGCTAGCGGGAGATGGGGCTCCTACAATGAGCAGTTCTTC
CDR3aa: CATSRVASGRWGSYNEQFF

j_gene: TRBJ1-5
len: 13
d_gene: .
abundance: .
v_gene: TRBV27
CDR3nt: TGTGCCACTCGGGACACTTTCAATCAGCCCCAGCATTTT
CDR3aa: CATRDTFNQPQHF

j_gene: TRBJ2-1
len: 14
d_gene: .
abundance: .
v_gene: TRBV2
CDR3nt: TGTGCCAGCCGGAAGCGGGTAGAGTACAATGAGCAGTTCTTC
CDR3aa: CASRKRVEYNEQFF

j_gene: TRBJ2-7
len: 13
d_gene: .
abundance: .
v_gene: TRBV12-5
CDR3nt: TGTGCTAGTGGTGCAGGGATAGCCTACGAGCAGTACTTC
CDR3aa: CASGAGIAYEQYF

j_gene: TRBJ2-1
len: 16
d_gene: TRBD2
abundance: .
v_gene: TRBV11-3
CDR3nt: TGTGCCAGCAGCTTACTAGCGGGAGGGCGAGGGGATGAGCAGTTCTTC
CDR3aa: CASSLLAGGRGDEQFF

j_gene: TRBJ2-7
len: 11
d_gene: .
abundance: .
v_gene: TRBV28
CDR3nt: TGTGCCAGCATCGGGGGCTACGAGCAGTACTTC
CDR3aa: CASIGGYEQYF

j_gene: TRBJ1-1
len: 15
d_gene: TRBD1
abundance: few
v_gene: TRBV18
CDR3nt: TGTGCCAGCTCACCGGGGACAGAGGCGAACACTGAAGCTTTCTTT
CDR3aa: CASSPGTEANTEAFF

j_gene: TRBJ2-2
len: 13
d_gene: .
abundance: .
v_gene: TRBV9
CDR3nt: TGTGCCAGCAGCGCACAGGGTTCCGGGGAGCTGTTTTTT
CDR3aa: CASSAQGSGELFF

j_gene: TRBJ2-7
len: 15
d_gene: .
abundance: .
v_gene: TRBV5-1
CDR3nt: TGCGCCAGCAGCTTGGCCGTAACAGCCACCTACGAGCAGTACTTC
CDR3aa: CASSLAVTATYEQYF

j_gene: TRBJ1-1
len: 13
d_gene: .
abundance: .
v_gene: TRBV12-5
CDR3nt: TGTGCTAGTGGTCCCCAGGGGCGGACTGAAGCTTTCTTT
CDR3aa: CASGPQGRTEAFF

j_gene: TRBJ2-5
len: 14
d_gene: .
abundance: .
v_gene: TRBV6-5
CDR3nt: TGTGCCAGCAGTTACAGGCAGGACCCGGGGGCCCAGTACTTC
CDR3aa: CASSYRQDPGAQYF

j_gene: TRBJ1-1
len: 15
d_gene: .
abundance: .
v_gene: TRBV9
CDR3nt: TGTGCCAGCAGCGGCCAGGCGGGTGGATACACTGAAGCTTTCTTT
CDR3aa: CASSGQAGGYTEAFF

j_gene: TRBJ2-6
len: 17
d_gene: .
abundance: .
v_gene: TRBV4-1
CDR3nt: TGCGCCAGCAGCCAAGTCGTGGCAGGGCCCGGGGCCAACGTCCTGACTTTC
CDR3aa: CASSQVVAGPGANVLTF

j_gene: TRBJ2-7
len: 13
d_gene: .
abundance: .
v_gene: TRBV28
CDR3nt: TGTGCCAGCAGCCACGCCGGGTACCACGAGCAGTACTTC
CDR3aa: CASSHAGYHEQYF

j_gene: TRBJ2-1
len: 15
d_gene: .
abundance: .
v_gene: TRBV19
CDR3nt: TGTGCCAGTAGTATATCCCAGGGGTCTAACGATGAGCAGTTCTTC
CDR3aa: CASSISQGSNDEQFF

j_gene: TRBJ2-1
len: 14
d_gene: TRBD2
abundance: .
v_gene: TRBV9
CDR3nt: TGTGCCAGCAGCGCCATGGGGACTAGTTATGAGCAGTTCTTC
CDR3aa: CASSAMGTSYEQFF

j_gene: TRBJ2-1
len: 12
d_gene: TRBD2
abundance: .
v_gene: TRBV28
CDR3nt: TGTGCCAGCAAGACTAGCGGTGATGAGCAGTTCTTC
CDR3aa: CASKTSGDEQFF

j_gene: TRBJ1-5
len: 12
d_gene: .
abundance: .
v_gene: TRBV19
CDR3nt: TGTGCCAGTAGACTCCGCGGGGGTCCCCAGCATTTT
CDR3aa: CASRLRGGPQHF

j_gene: TRBJ2-7
len: 19
d_gene: TRBD2
abundance: .
v_gene: TRBV11-2
CDR3nt: TGTGCCAGCACCACCACCCCCGGGACTAGCGGGAGGGCCCCCTACGAGCAGTACTTC
CDR3aa: CASTTTPGTSGRAPYEQYF

j_gene: TRBJ1-5
len: 16
d_gene: TRBD1
abundance: .
v_gene: TRBV5-1
CDR3nt: TGCGCCAGCAGCCCGGGACAGGGTACTAGCAATCAGCCCCAGCATTTT
CDR3aa: CASSPGQGTSNQPQHF

j_gene: TRBJ1-5
len: 16
d_gene: .
abundance: .
v_gene: TRBV7-9
CDR3nt: TGTGCCAGCAGTTCTATAAGGGGTGGGAACAATCAGCCCCAGCATTTT
CDR3aa: CASSSIRGGNNQPQHF

j_gene: TRBJ2-5
len: 17
d_gene: .
abundance: .
v_gene: TRBV4-1
CDR3nt: TGCGCCAGCAGCCAAGCACGAACGCCAGGGTATCAAGAGACCCAGTACTTC
CDR3aa: CASSQARTPGYQETQYF